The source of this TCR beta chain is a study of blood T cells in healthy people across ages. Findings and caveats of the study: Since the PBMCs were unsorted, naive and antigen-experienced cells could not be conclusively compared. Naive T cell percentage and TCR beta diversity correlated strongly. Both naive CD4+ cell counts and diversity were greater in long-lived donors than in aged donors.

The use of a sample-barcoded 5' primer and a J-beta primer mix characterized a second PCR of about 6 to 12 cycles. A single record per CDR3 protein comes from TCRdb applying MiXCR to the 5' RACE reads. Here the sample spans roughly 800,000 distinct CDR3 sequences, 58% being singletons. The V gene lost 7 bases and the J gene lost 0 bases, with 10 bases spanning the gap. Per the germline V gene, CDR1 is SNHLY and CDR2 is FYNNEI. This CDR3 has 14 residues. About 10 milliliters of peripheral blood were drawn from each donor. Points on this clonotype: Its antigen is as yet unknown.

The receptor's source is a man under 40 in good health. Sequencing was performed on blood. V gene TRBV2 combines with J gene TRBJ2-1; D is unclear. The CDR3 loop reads CASTRLSSYNEQFF. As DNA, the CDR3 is TGTGCCAGCACGAGGCTCAGCTCCTACAATGAGCAGTTCTTC. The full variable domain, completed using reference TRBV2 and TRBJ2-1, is EPEVTQTPSHQVTQMGQEVILRCVPISNHLYFYWYRQILGQKVEFLVSFYNNEISEKSEIFDDQFSVERPDGSNFTLKIRSTKLEDSAMYFCASTRLSSYNEQFFGPGTRLTVL.